This TCR beta chain comes out of a study of early T cells in non-severe SARS-CoV-2 infection. In the study overall: Bulk RNA isolated from unsorted whole blood underwent sequencing; chains were not paired.

This CDR3 comprises 18 residues. Germline CDR1 LGHNA, CDR2 YNFKEQ. J was trimmed by 3 bases and V by 0 bases; bases with no gene match: 12. From the 5' RACE reads, TCRdb called clonotypes with MiXCR, one entry per CDR3 protein. The sample shows 70,000 or so distinct CDR3 sequences, approximately 12% of them seen only once. This clonotype appeared many times. The source of this sequence is an adult who was a healthcare worker with PCR-confirmed SARS-CoV-2 infection or an uninfected control (not recorded which). The sample taken for sequencing was whole blood. The chain employs TRBV4-2 and TRBJ2-3; TRBD2 aligns across 7 bases. The CDR3 region has the DNA TGTGCCAGCAGCCAAGATACGCGCGGGAGACAGCTGACAGATACGCAGTATTTT. Residues: CASSQDTRGRQLTDTQYF.